A single sample is the source of the 30 T cell receptor beta chains below, sequenced in a study of blood T cell repertoires in COVID-19 (dated by TCRdb to between 2020 and 2021). The library was prepared using the immunoSEQ multiplex PCR assay. Not all clones reach the TCRdb copy of this immuneACCESS table, which keeps in-frame sequences only. Checked studies attribute under half of the gap to unresolved V genes and leave the rest unexplained. The sample data list 240,000 or so clones, and roughly 82% of these were observed just once. The top ten constitute about 12% of the sample. The specimen sequenced was peripheral blood. The source is an older man with acute or convalescent COVID-19.

The chain couples TRBV27 to TRBJ1-2; 8 bases agree with TRBD1. Per germline, CDR1 MNHEY and CDR2 SMNVEV (reference sequence). With V trimmed by 5 bases and J by 5 bases, 7 bases remained unmatched. The CDR3 extends over 14 amino acids. Here the CDR3 reads CASSRTGWQYGYTF. In nucleotides, the CDR3 is TGTGCCAGCAGTCGGACAGGGTGGCAGTATGGCTACACCTTC.

The sample holds a few counts of this clone. The rearrangement joins TRBV19 to TRBJ2-2; TRBD1 matches 7 bases. Trimming took 5 bases from V and 6 from J; bases not matched to a gene: 6. The CDR3 is 14 amino acids. Germline V lookup: CDR1 LNHDA, CDR2 SQIVND (reference sequence). CDR3 sequence (DNA): TGTGCCAGTAGTGCGACAGGGCTTGCCGGGGAGCTGTTTTTT. This codes for CASSATGLAGELFF.

The chain carries TRBV7-6 and TRBJ2-5, with 8 nucleotides matching TRBD2. V was clipped by 4 bases and J by 1 base; unmatched bases: 5. CDR3 length: 15 amino acids. CDR1 SGHVS and CDR2 FNYEAQ come from the germline V gene. The CDR3 reads CASSSTGGPQETQYF. CDR3 bases: TGTGCCAGCAGCTCAACGGGGGGGCCCCAAGAGACCCAGTACTTC.

The chain combines TRBV27 with TRBJ2-1; 10 bases align to TRBD1. CDR3 length: 16 residues. Germline values: CDR1 MNHEY, CDR2 SMNVEV (reference sequence). With V trimmed by 5 bases and J by 2 bases, 6 bases remained unmatched. CDR3 amino acids: CASSLSGQGAYNEQFF. DNA of the CDR3: TGTGCCAGCAGTCTCTCCGGACAGGGGGCCTACAATGAGCAGTTCTTC.

J is TRBJ2-1 and V is TRBV7-3; D unresolved. V was trimmed by 5 bases and J by 4 bases, leaving 15 bases between them. Germline V CDR1 and CDR2: SGHTA, FQGTGA. The CDR3 covers 15 residues. In nucleotides, the CDR3 is TGTGCCAGCAGCATAGCTGCGAATATTTACAATGAGCAGTTCTTC. This translates into CASSIAANIYNEQFF.

The chain recombines TRBV27 with TRBJ2-1; no reliable D call. The V end lost 4 bases, the J end lost 8 bases, and 18 bases lay between the germline ends. CDR1 is MNHEY and CDR2 is SMNVEV in the germline V gene (reference sequence). This CDR3 is built from 15 residues. CDR3 sequence reads: CASSSALATNHEQFF. In nucleotides, the CDR3 is TGTGCCAGCAGTTCCGCACTTGCTACGAACCATGAGCAGTTCTTC.

J is TRBJ1-2 and V is TRBV19; 7 bases fit TRBD1. V trimming: 5 bases; J trimming: 2 bases; junction bases outside the gene matches: 8. CDR3 length equals 15 residues. Germline values: CDR1 LNHDA, CDR2 SQIVND (reference sequence). The CDR3 DNA reads TGTGCCAGTAGTGGGCAAGGGGGCTTGAACTATGGCTACACCTTC. It yields the protein CASSGQGGLNYGYTF.

This clone was detected once. This chain connects TRBV4-1 to TRBJ1-4, with D perhaps matching TRBD1 (5 bases). Per the germline V gene, CDR1 is MGHRA and CDR2 is YSYEKL. The germline V and J ends were trimmed by 1 base and 3 bases, with 9 bases remaining between them. CDR3 length equals 15 residues. CDR3 loop: CASSQAGTANEKLFF. DNA of the CDR3: TGCGCCAGCAGCCAAGCCGGGACTGCTAATGAAAAACTGTTTTTT.

The rearrangement links TRBV5-6 to TRBJ1-4; D might be TRBD1 (6 bases). The CDR3 covers 15 residues. The V gene's germline CDR1 is SGHDT and CDR2 YYEEEE. Trimming pared 1 base from V and 5 bases from J, leaving 12 bases between. CDR3 residues: CASSLFRGGNEKLFF. The CDR3 coding sequence is TGTGCCAGCAGCTTGTTCCGGGGGGGCAATGAAAAACTGTTTTTT.

The J gene is TRBJ1-4, the V gene TRBV3-1 (or the pseudogene TRBV3-2), with TRBD1 as a possible D gene (5 bases). V lost 0 bases and J lost 8, with 13 bases in between. Germline lookup yields CDR1 LGHDT and CDR2 YNNKEL (reference sequence). This CDR3 has 15 amino acids. CDR3 sequence reads: CASSQDSPKGEKLFF. The CDR3, as DNA: TGTGCCAGCAGCCAAGACTCCCCGAAGGGGGAAAAACTGTTTTTT.

The chain is built from TRBV3-1 (or the pseudogene TRBV3-2) and TRBJ1-5, with 7 bases matching TRBD1. Germline V lookup: CDR1 LGHDT, CDR2 YNNKEL (reference sequence). Germline trimming cut 4 bases from V and 2 bases from J; bases unmatched to any gene: 5. The CDR3 spans 15 residues. The CDR3 loop is CASSRNRGGNQPQHF. In nucleotides, the CDR3 is TGTGCCAGCAGCCGAAACAGGGGTGGCAATCAGCCCCAGCATTTT.

Comments on this clone: The junction differs from germline at one of its ends, possibly a read error. V usage is TRBV7-7 and J usage is TRBJ1-6, with D perhaps TRBD1 (6 bases). The CDR3 totals 13 residues. CDR1 is SSHAT, CDR2 FNYEAQ, per germline (reference sequence). The CDR3 here is CASSLQGDSPLHF. CDR3 DNA: TGTGCTAGCAGCTTACAGGGTGATTCACCCCTCCACTTT.

The gene calls are TRBV18 and TRBJ2-5, with 12 positions matching TRBD2. Trimming cost V 3 bases and J 5 bases; bases outside gene matches: 4. There are 15 residues in the CDR3. The germline gives CDR1 KGHSH, CDR2 LQKENI. The CDR3 region is CASSPRTSGVETQYF. For the CDR3, the DNA is TGTGCCAGCTCACCCCGGACTAGCGGGGTGGAGACCCAGTACTTC.

In this sample, this clone turned up many times. V usage is TRBV5-1 and J usage is TRBJ2-5, with 9 bases that match TRBD1. The J segment lost 6 bases and the V segment lost 1 base, leaving 4 bases of the junction unmatched. The CDR3 has 14 residues. CDR1 is SGHRS and CDR2 is YFSETQ in the germline V gene. DNA for the CDR3: TGCGCCAGCAGCTTGAGGGGACAGGGTCAGACCCAGTACTTC. Amino acids: CASSLRGQGQTQYF.

The rearrangement links TRBV7-2 to TRBJ2-5; D unclear. In germline, CDR1 is SGHTA, CDR2 FQGNSA. The CDR3 runs 13 residues. V lost 3 bases and J lost 4, with 9 bases in between. CDR3 in DNA: TGTGCCAGCAGCTTTAATCAGCGAGAGACCCAGTACTTC. Encoded protein: CASSFNQRETQYF. Combining the CDR3 with reference TRBV7-2 and TRBJ2-5 gives the whole variable domain GAGVSQSPSNKVTEKGKDVELRCDPISGHTALYWYRQSLGQGLEFLIYFQGNSAPDKSGLPSDRFSAERTGGSVSTLTIQRTQQEDSAVYLCASSFNQRETQYFGPGTRLLVL.

The chain links TRBV9 to TRBJ2-7; 11 bases match TRBD2. The CDR3 extends over 18 amino acids. Germline CDR1 and CDR2: SGDLS and YYNGEE. Unmatched junction bases numbered 13, after V lost 4 bases and J lost 1 base. The DNA for the CDR3 is TGTGCCAGCAGCATAGGGATCGGGCTAGCGGGAGGATCCTACGAGCAGTACTTC. Protein sequence: CASSIGIGLAGGSYEQYF. The variable domain in full, with the rest retrieved from reference TRBV9 and TRBJ2-7, is DSGVTQTPKHLITATGQRVTLRCSPRSGDLSVYWYQQSLDQGLQFLIQYYNGEERAKGNILERFSAQQFPDLHSELNLSSLELGDSALYFCASSIGIGLAGGSYEQYFGPGTRLTVT.

This clone occurred many times. The chain uses TRBV28 and TRBJ2-1; TRBD1 aligns across 11 bases. The V gene's germline CDR1 is MDHEN and CDR2 SYDVKM. CDR3 length: 16 amino acids. Trimming took 6 bases from V and 8 from J; bases not matched to a gene: 12. CDR3 amino acids: CASRNNRDRGGDEQFF. The DNA for the CDR3 is TGTGCCAGCAGAAACAACCGGGACAGGGGGGGCGATGAGCAGTTCTTC.

This clone was seen a few times. The junction differs from germline at one of its ends, possibly a read error. The CDR3: CASSLSGTGVIGELFF. The DNA for the CDR3 is TGTGCCAGCAGCTTATCCGGGACAGGGGTCATCGGGGAGCTGTTTTTT. The chain recombines TRBV27 with TRBJ2-2; TRBD1 matches at 10 bases. Germline loops: CDR1 MNHEY, CDR2 SMNVEV (reference sequence). The CDR3 has 16 amino acids.

The chain joins TRBV3-1 (or the pseudogene TRBV3-2) to TRBJ2-7; D possibly corresponds to TRBD1 (6 bases). The CDR3 length is 15 residues. Germline V CDR1 and CDR2: LGHDT, YNNKEL (reference sequence). V was trimmed by 0 bases and J by 0 bases, leaving 9 bases between them. Here the CDR3 reads CASSQEPGASYEQYF. CDR3 sequence (DNA): TGTGCCAGCAGCCAAGAACCAGGGGCCTCCTACGAGCAGTACTTC.

The chain is built from TRBV10-1 and TRBJ1-6; 7 bases are shared with TRBD1. The CDR3 is made up of 13 amino acids. CDR1 is WNHNN and CDR2 is SYGVQD in the germline V gene (reference sequence). Losses at the gene ends were 5 bases for V and 7 bases for J; bases not matched to a gene: 2. CDR3 in amino acids: CASSTGENSPLHF. In DNA, the CDR3 is TGCGCCAGCAGTACAGGGGAGAATTCACCCCTCCACTTT.

The chain carries TRBV16 and TRBJ1-1; TRBD1 aligns across 7 bases. The CDR3 loop spans 11 amino acids. Unmatched junction bases numbered 6, after V lost 6 bases and J lost 11 bases. Per germline, CDR1 KGHSY and CDR2 FQNENV. As DNA, the CDR3 is TGTGCCAGCAGGCGACAGGGAGAGGCTTTCTTT. This encodes CASRRQGEAFF.

The V call is TRBV4-3, the J call TRBJ1-3, with 8 bases fitting TRBD1. V trimming: 3 bases; J trimming: 3 bases; junction bases outside the gene matches: 4. The CDR3 is 15 residues long. Germline CDR1 and CDR2: LGHNA and YSLEER. The CDR3 spells CASSQSGGSGNTIYF. The CDR3, as DNA: TGCGCCAGCAGCCAGTCAGGGGGCAGTGGAAACACCATATATTTT.

The chain combines TRBV5-1 with TRBJ2-6; perhaps TRBD1 as D (6 bases). The V gene's germline CDR1 is SGHRS and CDR2 YFSETQ. The length of the CDR3 is 15 residues. V lost 4 bases to trimming and J lost 0 bases, with 8 bases between them. The CDR3 DNA reads as TGCGCCAGCAGCGGGACACTCTCTGGGGCCAACGTCCTGACTTTC. Protein: CASSGTLSGANVLTF. The full variable domain, with the rest looked up from reference TRBV5-1 and TRBJ2-6, is KAGVTQTPRYLIKTRGQQVTLSCSPISGHRSVSWYQQTPGQGLQFLFEYFSETQRNKGNFPGRFSGRQFSNSRSEMNVSTLELGDSALYLCASSGTLSGANVLTFGAGSRLTVL.

The chain joins TRBV15 to TRBJ1-6, with 10 nucleotides matching TRBD1. This CDR3 is 15 amino acids long. Germline CDR1 reads LNHNV; CDR2 reads YYDKDF (reference sequence). V trimming: 1 base; J trimming: 10 bases; junction bases outside the gene matches: 4. The CDR3: CATSRVGTGDSPLHF. CDR3 nucleotides: TGTGCCACCAGCAGAGTAGGGACAGGGGACTCACCCCTCCACTTT.

The chain carries TRBV19 and TRBJ2-3; D unclear. The CDR3 sequence is 14 residues long. Trimming cost V 5 bases and J 3 bases, with 12 bases left between them. The V gene's germline CDR1 is LNHDA and CDR2 SQIVND (reference sequence). The CDR3 DNA is TGTGCCAGTAGTCTTTCGCTCGGGACAGATACGCAGTATTTT. Protein: CASSLSLGTDTQYF.

V usage is TRBV2 and J usage is TRBJ1-5, with TRBD1 as a possible D gene (6 bases). The CDR3 covers 13 residues. Deletions cut 4 bases from V and 7 bases from J, with 11 bases between. Germline loops: CDR1 SNHLY, CDR2 FYNNEI. The CDR3 nucleotides read TGTGCCAGCAGTGGGAGGGGGGGACAGCCCCAGCATTTT. Translated, it gives CASSGRGGQPQHF.

The V gene is TRBV18, the J gene TRBJ1-2; D call uncertain. Germline lookup yields CDR1 KGHSH and CDR2 LQKENI. The CDR3 loop spans 14 amino acids. V gave up 3 bases and J gave up 7 bases, with 15 bases separating them. The CDR3: CASSPGSLSGGYTF. CDR3 in DNA: TGTGCCAGCTCACCCGGGAGTCTTAGCGGTGGCTACACCTTC. The whole variable domain, remainder taken from reference TRBV18 and TRBJ1-2, is NAGVMQNPRHLVRRRGQEARLRCSPMKGHSHVYWYRQLPEEGLKFMVYLQKENIIDESGMPKERFSAEFPKEGPSILRIQQVVRGDSAAYFCASSPGSLSGGYTFGSGTRLTVV.

The J gene is TRBJ1-2, the V gene TRBV4-1, with 7 bases aligning to TRBD1. V was pared by 1 base and J by 3 bases, with 2 bases of the junction left unmatched. CDR1 MGHRA and CDR2 YSYEKL come from the germline V gene. The CDR3 loop spans 14 amino acids. The CDR3 sequence: CASSQADRDYGYTF. CDR3 DNA: TGCGCCAGCAGCCAAGCAGACAGGGACTATGGCTACACCTTC.

V usage is TRBV15 and J usage is TRBJ1-1, with 7 bases aligning to TRBD1. Germline V CDR1 and CDR2: LNHNV, YYDKDF (reference sequence). There are 12 residues in the CDR3. The V gene end was trimmed by 5 bases and the J gene end by 5 bases; junction bases not matched to a gene: 2. The CDR3 bases are TGTGCCACCAGCCGACAGGGAACTGAAGCTTTCTTT. Translated: CATSRQGTEAFF.

The chain couples TRBV28 to TRBJ1-5; TRBD1 agrees at 8 bases. This CDR3 contains 16 residues. Germline V gene sequence: CDR1 MDHEN, CDR2 SYDVKM. After removal of 0 bases from V and 5 bases from J, the junction contained 6 bases not matched to a gene. CDR3 residues: CASSLWDRASDQPQHF. The CDR3 DNA follows: TGTGCCAGCAGTTTATGGGACAGGGCATCTGATCAGCCCCAGCATTTT.